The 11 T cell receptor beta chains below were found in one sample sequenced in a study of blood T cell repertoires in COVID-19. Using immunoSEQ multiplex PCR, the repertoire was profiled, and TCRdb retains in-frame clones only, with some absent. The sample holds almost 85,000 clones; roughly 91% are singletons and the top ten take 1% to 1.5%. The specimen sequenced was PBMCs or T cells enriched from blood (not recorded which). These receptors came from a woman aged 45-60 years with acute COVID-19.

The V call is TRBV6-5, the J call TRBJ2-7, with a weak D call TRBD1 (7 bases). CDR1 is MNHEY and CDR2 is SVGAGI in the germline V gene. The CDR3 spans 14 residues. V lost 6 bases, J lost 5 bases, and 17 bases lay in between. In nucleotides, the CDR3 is TGTGCCAGCAGCCTACCGGAGGGGGCACACGAGCAGTACTTC. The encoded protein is CASSLPEGAHEQYF.

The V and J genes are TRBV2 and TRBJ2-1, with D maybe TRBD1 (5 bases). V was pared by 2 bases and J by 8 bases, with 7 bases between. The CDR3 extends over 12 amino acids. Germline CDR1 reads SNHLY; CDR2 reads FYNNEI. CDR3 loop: CASSEWGDEQFF. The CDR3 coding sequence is TGTGCCAGCAGTGAATGGGGCGATGAGCAGTTCTTC.

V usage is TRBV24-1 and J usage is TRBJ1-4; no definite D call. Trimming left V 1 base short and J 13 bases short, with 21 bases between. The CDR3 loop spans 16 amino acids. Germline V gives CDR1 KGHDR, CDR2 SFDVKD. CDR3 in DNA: TGTGCCACCAGTGATTTAAATGGGAGGTCCCCCGGTAGACTGTTTTTT. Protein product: CATSDLNGRSPGRLFF.

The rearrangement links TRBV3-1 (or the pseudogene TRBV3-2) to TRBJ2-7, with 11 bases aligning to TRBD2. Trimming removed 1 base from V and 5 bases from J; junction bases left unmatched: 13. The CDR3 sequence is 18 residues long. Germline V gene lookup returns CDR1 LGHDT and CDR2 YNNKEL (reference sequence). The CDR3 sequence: CASSQGRLAGRDSHEQYF. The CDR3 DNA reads TGTGCCAGCAGCCAAGGGAGACTAGCGGGAAGGGACTCGCACGAGCAGTACTTC.

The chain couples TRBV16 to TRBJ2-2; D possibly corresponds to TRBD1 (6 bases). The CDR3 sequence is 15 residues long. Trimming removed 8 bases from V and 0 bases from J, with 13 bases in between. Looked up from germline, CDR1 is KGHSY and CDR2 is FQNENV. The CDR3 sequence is CASGDRPPNTGELFF. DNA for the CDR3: TGTGCCAGCGGAGACAGGCCCCCGAACACCGGGGAGCTGTTTTTT. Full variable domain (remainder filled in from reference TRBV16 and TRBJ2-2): GEEVAQTPKHLVRGEGQKAKLYCAPIKGHSYVFWYQQVLKNEFKFLISFQNENVFDETGMPKERFSAKCLPNSPCSLEIQATKLEDSAVYFCASGDRPPNTGELFFGEGSRLTVL.

CDR3 in amino acids: CANQGRGRNQPQHF. The CDR3 DNA reads as TGTGCCAATCAGGGAAGGGGCCGCAATCAGCCCCAGCATTTT. The chain joins TRBV5-8 to TRBJ1-5, with a weak D call TRBD1 (5 bases). Germline values: CDR1 SGHTS, CDR2 YDEGEE. This CDR3 is 14 amino acids long. The V and J ends lost 9 bases and 2 bases respectively, with 15 bases between them.

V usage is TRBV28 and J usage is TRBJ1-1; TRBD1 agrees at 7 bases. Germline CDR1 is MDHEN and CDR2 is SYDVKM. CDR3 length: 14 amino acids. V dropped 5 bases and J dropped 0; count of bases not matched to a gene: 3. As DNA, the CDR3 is TGTGCCAGCAGTGCGACAGGGTTGAACACTGAAGCTTTCTTT. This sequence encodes CASSATGLNTEAFF.

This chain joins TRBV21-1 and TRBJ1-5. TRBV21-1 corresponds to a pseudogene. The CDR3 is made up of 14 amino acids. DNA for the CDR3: TGTGCCAGCAGCCGGGGGGAAGGCAATCAGCCCCAGCATTTT. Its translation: CASSRGEGNQPQHF.

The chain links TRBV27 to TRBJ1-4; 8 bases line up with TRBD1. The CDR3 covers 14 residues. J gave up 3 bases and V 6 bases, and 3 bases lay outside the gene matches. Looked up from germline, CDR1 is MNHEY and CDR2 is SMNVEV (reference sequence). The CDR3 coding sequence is TGTGCCAGCAGAAGACAGGGGTCTAATGAAAAACTGTTTTTT. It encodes CASRRQGSNEKLFF.

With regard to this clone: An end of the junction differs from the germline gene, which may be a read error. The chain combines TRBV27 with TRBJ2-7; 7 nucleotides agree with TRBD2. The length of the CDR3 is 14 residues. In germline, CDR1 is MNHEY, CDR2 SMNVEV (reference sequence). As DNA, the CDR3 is TGTGCCAGCCGTTTGGCGGGAGCGGCCTACGAGCAGTACTTC. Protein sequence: CASRLAGAAYEQYF.

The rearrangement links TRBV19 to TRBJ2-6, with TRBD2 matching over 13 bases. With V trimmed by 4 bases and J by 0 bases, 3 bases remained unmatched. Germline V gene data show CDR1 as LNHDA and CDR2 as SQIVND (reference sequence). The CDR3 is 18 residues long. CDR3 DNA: TGTGCCAGTAGTAGGGGACTAGCGGGGAACTCTGGGGCCAACGTCCTGACTTTC. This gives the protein CASSRGLAGNSGANVLTF.